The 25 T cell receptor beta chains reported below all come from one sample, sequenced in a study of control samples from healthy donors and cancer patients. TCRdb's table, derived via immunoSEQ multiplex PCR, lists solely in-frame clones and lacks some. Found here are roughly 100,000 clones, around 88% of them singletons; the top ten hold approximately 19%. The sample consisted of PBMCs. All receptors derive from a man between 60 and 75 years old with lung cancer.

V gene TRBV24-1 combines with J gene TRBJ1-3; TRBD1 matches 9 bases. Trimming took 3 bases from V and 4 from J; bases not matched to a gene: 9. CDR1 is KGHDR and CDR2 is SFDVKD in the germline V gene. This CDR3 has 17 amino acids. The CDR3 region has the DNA TGTGCCACCAGTGATGGACGGACAGGGGCGTCCGGAAACACCATATATTTT. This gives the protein CATSDGRTGASGNTIYF.

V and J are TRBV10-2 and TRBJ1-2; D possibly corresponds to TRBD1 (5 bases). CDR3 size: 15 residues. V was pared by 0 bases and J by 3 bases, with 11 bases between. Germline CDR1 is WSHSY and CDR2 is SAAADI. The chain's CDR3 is CASSESPGTDYGYTF. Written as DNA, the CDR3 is TGCGCCAGCAGTGAGTCGCCAGGGACGGACTATGGCTACACCTTC.

DNA of the CDR3: TGCGCCAGCAGCTTTAACAATGAGCAGTTCTTC. It specifies CASSFNNEQFF. V and J are TRBV4-1 and TRBJ2-1, with D unresolved. Trimming cost V 5 bases and J 5 bases, with 4 bases left between them. CDR3 length equals 11 residues. Per the germline V gene, CDR1 is MGHRA and CDR2 is YSYEKL.

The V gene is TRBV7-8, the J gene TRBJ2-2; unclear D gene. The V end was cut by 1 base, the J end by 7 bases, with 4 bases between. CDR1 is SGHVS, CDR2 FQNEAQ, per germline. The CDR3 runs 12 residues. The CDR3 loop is CASSLEGGELFF. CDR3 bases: TGTGCCAGCAGCTTAGAAGGCGGGGAGCTGTTTTTT.

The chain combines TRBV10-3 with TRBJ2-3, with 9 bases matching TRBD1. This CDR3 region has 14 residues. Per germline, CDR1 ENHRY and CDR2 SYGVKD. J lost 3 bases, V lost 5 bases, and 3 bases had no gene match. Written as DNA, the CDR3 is TGTGCCATCAGTCCGGGACAGGGAACAGATACGCAGTATTTT. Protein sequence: CAISPGQGTDTQYF.

The chain's CDR3 is CASSEHAGTGNTEAFF. The CDR3 DNA sequence: TGTGCCAGCAGTGAACACGCCGGGACAGGGAACACTGAAGCTTTCTTT. This sequence joins TRBV6-1 and TRBJ1-1; 8 nucleotides line up with TRBD1. CDR1 is MNHNS and CDR2 is SASEGT in the germline V gene. The CDR3 is 16 amino acids. Losses at the gene ends were 2 bases for V and 1 base for J; bases not matched to a gene: 6.

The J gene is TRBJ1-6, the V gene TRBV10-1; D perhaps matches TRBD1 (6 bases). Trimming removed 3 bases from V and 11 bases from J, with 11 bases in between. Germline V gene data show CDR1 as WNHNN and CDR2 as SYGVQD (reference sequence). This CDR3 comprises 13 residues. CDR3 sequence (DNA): TGCGCCAGCAGTGACAGGGGATCTACACCCCTCCACTTT. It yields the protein CASSDRGSTPLHF.

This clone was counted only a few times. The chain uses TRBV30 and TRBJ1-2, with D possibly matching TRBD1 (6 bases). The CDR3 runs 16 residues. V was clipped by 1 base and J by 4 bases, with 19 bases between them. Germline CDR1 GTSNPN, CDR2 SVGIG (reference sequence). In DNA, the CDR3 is TGTGCCTGGAGTGCTCCGGGCCAGGGGAGGGGCTATGGCTACACCTTC. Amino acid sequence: CAWSAPGQGRGYGYTF. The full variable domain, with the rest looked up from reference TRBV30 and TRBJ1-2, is SQTIHQWPATLVQPVGSPLSLECTVEGTSNPNLYWYRQAAGRGLQLLFYSVGIGQISSEVPQNLSASRPQDRQFILSSKKLLLSDSGFYLCAWSAPGQGRGYGYTFGSGTRLTVV.

CDR3 amino acids: CASSLVRGRENYGYTF. The CDR3 nucleotides read TGTGCCAGCAGCTTGGTAAGGGGCAGGGAAAACTATGGCTACACCTTC. The chain links TRBV5-6 to TRBJ1-2, with D possibly matching TRBD1 (5 bases). Germline V gene data show CDR1 as SGHDT and CDR2 as YYEEEE. With 0 bases removed from V and 2 bases from J, the gap between germline ends came to 14 bases. The CDR3 runs 16 residues.

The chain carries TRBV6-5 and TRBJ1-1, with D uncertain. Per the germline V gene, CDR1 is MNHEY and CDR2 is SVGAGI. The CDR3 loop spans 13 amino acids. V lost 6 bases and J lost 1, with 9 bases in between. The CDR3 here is CASREVKNTEAFF. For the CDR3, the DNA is TGTGCCAGCAGGGAGGTTAAGAACACTGAAGCTTTCTTT.

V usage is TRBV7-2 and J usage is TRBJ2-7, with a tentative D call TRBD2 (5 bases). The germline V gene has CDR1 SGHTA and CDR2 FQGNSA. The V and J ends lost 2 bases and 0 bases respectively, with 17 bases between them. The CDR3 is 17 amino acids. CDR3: CASSLRELSSTSYEQYF. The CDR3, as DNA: TGTGCCAGCAGCTTAAGGGAGTTATCGTCCACCTCCTACGAGCAGTACTTC.

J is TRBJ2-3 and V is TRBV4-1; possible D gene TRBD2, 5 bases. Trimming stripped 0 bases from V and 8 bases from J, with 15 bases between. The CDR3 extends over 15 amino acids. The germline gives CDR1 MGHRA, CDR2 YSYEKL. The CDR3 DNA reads TGCGCCAGCAGCCAAGACGAGGCACGGGAAGGTACGCAGTATTTT. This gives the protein CASSQDEAREGTQYF.

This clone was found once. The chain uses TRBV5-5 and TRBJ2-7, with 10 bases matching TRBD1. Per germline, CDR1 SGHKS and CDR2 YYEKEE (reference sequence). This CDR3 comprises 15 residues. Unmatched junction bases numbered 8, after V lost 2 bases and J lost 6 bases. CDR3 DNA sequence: TGTGCCAGCAGCTTCTTACCCGGGACAGGGGTCGAGCAGTACGTC. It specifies CASSFLPGTGVEQYV.

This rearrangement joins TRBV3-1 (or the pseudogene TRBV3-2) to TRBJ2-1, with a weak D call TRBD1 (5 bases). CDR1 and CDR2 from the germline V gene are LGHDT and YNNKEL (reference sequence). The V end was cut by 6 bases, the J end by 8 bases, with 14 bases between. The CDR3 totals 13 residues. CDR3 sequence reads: CASRPQGIDEQFF. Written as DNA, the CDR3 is TGTGCCAGCAGGCCTCAGGGAATCGATGAGCAGTTCTTC.

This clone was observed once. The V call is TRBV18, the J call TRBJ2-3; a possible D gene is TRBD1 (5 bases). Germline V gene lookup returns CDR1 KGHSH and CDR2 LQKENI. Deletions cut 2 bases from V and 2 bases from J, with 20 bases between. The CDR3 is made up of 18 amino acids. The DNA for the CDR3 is TGTGCCAGCTCACCATCCGCAGGGAAGGGCCCCTCCACAGATACGCAGTATTTT. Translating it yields CASSPSAGKGPSTDTQYF.

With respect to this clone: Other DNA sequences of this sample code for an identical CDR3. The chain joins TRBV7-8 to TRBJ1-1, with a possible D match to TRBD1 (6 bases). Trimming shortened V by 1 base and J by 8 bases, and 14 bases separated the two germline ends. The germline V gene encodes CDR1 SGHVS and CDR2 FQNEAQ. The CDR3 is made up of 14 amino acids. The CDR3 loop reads CASSLERGVPEAFF. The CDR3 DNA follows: TGTGCCAGCAGCTTAGAAAGGGGGGTTCCAGAAGCTTTCTTT.

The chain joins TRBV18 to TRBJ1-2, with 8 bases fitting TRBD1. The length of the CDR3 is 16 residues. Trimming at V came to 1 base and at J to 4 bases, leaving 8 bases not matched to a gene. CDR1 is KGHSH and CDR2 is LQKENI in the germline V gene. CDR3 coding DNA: TGTGCCAGCTCACCACAAAGGGCGGACAGGGCCTATGGCTACACCTTC. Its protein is CASSPQRADRAYGYTF.

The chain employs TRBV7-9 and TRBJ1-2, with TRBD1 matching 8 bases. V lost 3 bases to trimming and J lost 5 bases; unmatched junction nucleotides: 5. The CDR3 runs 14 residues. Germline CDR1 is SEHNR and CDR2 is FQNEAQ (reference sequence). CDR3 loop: CASSLDQGAYGYTF. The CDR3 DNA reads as TGTGCCAGCAGCTTGGATCAGGGGGCTTATGGCTACACCTTC.

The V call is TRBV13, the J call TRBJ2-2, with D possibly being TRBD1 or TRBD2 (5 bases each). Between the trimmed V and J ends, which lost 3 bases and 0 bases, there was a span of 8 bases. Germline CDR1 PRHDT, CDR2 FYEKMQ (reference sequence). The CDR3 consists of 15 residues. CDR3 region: CASSFGTANTGELFF. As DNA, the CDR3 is TGTGCCAGCAGCTTCGGGACGGCGAACACCGGGGAGCTGTTTTTT.

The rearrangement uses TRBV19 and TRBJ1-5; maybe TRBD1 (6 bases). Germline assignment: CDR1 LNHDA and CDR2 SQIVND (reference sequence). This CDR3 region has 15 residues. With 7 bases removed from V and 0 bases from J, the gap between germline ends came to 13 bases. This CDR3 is CASISTGPSNQPQHF. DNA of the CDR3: TGTGCCAGTATTTCGACAGGCCCTAGCAATCAGCCCCAGCATTTT.

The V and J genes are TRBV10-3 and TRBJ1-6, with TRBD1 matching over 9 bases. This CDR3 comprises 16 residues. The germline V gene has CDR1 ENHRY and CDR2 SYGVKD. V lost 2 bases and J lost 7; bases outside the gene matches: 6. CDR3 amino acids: CAISEQSGTGNSPLHF. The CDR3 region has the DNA TGTGCCATCAGTGAGCAGTCTGGGACAGGGAATTCACCCCTCCACTTT.

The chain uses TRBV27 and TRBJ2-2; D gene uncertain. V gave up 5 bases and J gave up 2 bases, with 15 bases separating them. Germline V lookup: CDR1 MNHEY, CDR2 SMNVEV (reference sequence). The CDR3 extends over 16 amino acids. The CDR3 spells CASSPSRWGNTGELFF. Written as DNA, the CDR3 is TGTGCCAGCAGTCCAAGCCGGTGGGGAAACACCGGGGAGCTGTTTTTT.

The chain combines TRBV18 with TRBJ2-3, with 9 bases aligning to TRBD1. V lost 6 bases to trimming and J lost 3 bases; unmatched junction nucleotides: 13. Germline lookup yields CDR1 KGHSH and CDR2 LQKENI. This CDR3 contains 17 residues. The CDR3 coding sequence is TGTGCCAGCTCCCTCACACCCGGGACAGGGAGGACAGATACGCAGTATTTT. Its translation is CASSLTPGTGRTDTQYF.

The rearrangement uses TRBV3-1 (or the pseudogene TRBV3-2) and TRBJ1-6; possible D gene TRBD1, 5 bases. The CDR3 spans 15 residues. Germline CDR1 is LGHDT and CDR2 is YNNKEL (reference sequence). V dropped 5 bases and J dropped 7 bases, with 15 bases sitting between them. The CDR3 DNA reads TGTGCCAGCAGCGATCCTAGTGGGGCAAATTCACCCCTCCACTTT. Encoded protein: CASSDPSGANSPLHF.

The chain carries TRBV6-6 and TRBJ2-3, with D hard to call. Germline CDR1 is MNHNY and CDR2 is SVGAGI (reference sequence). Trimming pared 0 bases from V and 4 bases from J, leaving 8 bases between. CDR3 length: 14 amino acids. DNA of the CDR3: TGTGCCAGCAGTTACTCAGTAGCTGCAGATACGCAGTATTTT. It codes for CASSYSVAADTQYF.